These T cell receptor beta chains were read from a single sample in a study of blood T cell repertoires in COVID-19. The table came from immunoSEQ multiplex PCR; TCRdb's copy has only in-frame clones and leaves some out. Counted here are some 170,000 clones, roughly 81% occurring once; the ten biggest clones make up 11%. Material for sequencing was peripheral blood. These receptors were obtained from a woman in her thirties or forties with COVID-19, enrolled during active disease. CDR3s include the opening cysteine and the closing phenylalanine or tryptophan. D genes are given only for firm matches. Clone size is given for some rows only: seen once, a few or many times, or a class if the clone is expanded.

CDR3nt: TGTGCCAGCAGCTTGGTGACAGGGTCCTATGGCTACACCTTC
CDR3aa: CASSLVTGSYGYTF
d_gene: TRBD1
j_gene: TRBJ1-2
v_gene: TRBV5-4
abundance: .

CDR3nt: TGTGCCAGCAGTAGACGAAGCGGGAGGGTACAGAACGAGCAGTACTTC
CDR3aa: CASSRRSGRVQNEQYF
d_gene: TRBD2
j_gene: TRBJ2-7
v_gene: TRBV28
abundance: .

CDR3nt: TGTGCCAGCAGCTTACAGGGGATGGACAAAAACATTCAGTACTTC
CDR3aa: CASSLQGMDKNIQYF
d_gene: TRBD1
j_gene: TRBJ2-4
v_gene: TRBV2
abundance: .

CDR3nt: TGTGCCAGCAGCTTGGCCTCTAGCATAAATGAGCAGTTCTTC
CDR3aa: CASSLASSINEQFF
d_gene: .
j_gene: TRBJ2-1
v_gene: TRBV5-4
abundance: few

CDR3nt: TGTGCCAGCAGTGCAATTACTACTCTCTTGTACAATGAGCAGTTCTTC
CDR3aa: CASSAITTLLYNEQFF
d_gene: .
j_gene: TRBJ2-1
v_gene: TRBV6-8
abundance: .

CDR3nt: TGTGCCAGCAGCCACGGGGAGGTGGGGTTCGGCCAGCCCCAGCATTTT
CDR3aa: CASSHGEVGFGQPQHF
d_gene: .
j_gene: TRBJ1-5
v_gene: TRBV4-2
abundance: .

CDR3nt: TGTGCCAGCAGCCGGACAGTCCAGAGCTCCTACAATGAGCAGTTCTTC
CDR3aa: CASSRTVQSSYNEQFF
d_gene: .
j_gene: TRBJ2-1
v_gene: TRBV7-2
abundance: .

CDR3nt: TGTGCCAGCAGCCAAGACAGGGGTCGGCAGTACTTC
CDR3aa: CASSQDRGRQYF
d_gene: TRBD1
j_gene: TRBJ2-4
v_gene: TRBV6-5
abundance: .

CDR3nt: TGCAGTGCCCCGGACAGGACGTACACCTTC
CDR3aa: CSAPDRTYTF
d_gene: TRBD1
j_gene: TRBJ1-2
v_gene: TRBV20-1
abundance: few

CDR3nt: TGTGCCAGCAGCGTAGGGGCAGCTCGCTTGGACTATGGCTACACCTTC
CDR3aa: CASSVGAARLDYGYTF
d_gene: .
j_gene: TRBJ1-2
v_gene: TRBV9
abundance: .

CDR3nt: TGTGCCAGCAGCCATCTTAGGAGCGGGAGTATGGATACGCAGTATTTT
CDR3aa: CASSHLRSGSMDTQYF
d_gene: TRBD2
j_gene: TRBJ2-3
v_gene: TRBV3-1/TRBV3-2
abundance: .

CDR3nt: TGCGCCAGCAGCGTGGACAGGGGGAGCTACGAGCAGTACTTC
CDR3aa: CASSVDRGSYEQYF
d_gene: TRBD1
j_gene: TRBJ2-7
v_gene: TRBV5-1
abundance: .

CDR3nt: TGTGCCAGCAGTTACGGGGGCAGGGCGAGCAATCAGCCCCAGCATTTT
CDR3aa: CASSYGGRASNQPQHF
d_gene: .
j_gene: TRBJ1-5
v_gene: TRBV6-2/TRBV6-3
abundance: few

CDR3nt: TGTGCCAGCAGCGTAGCTGAGAGGGGGCCCTCCTACAATGAGCAGTTCTTC
CDR3aa: CASSVAERGPSYNEQFF
d_gene: TRBD1
j_gene: TRBJ2-1
v_gene: TRBV9
abundance: .

CDR3nt: TGTGCCAGCAGCTTCACAGGGCAAGATACGCAGTATTTT
CDR3aa: CASSFTGQDTQYF
d_gene: .
j_gene: TRBJ2-3
v_gene: TRBV7-9
abundance: .

CDR3nt: TGTGCCAGCAGCCAGGGGACTAGCCGTTCCTACGAGCAGTACTTC
CDR3aa: CASSQGTSRSYEQYF
d_gene: TRBD2
j_gene: TRBJ2-7
v_gene: TRBV3-1/TRBV3-2
abundance: .

CDR3nt: TGTGCCAGCAGCCCCGGGGGAATGGCCTACGAGCAGTACTTC
CDR3aa: CASSPGGMAYEQYF
d_gene: .
j_gene: TRBJ2-7
v_gene: TRBV11-1
abundance: .

CDR3nt: TGTGCCACGGCAGCGGGGCTGAACACCGGGGAGCTGTTTTTT
CDR3aa: CATAAGLNTGELFF
d_gene: TRBD2
j_gene: TRBJ2-2
v_gene: TRBV2
abundance: .

CDR3nt: TGTGCCAGCAGCTTAGATACTAGTTCTGAACAGTTCTTC
CDR3aa: CASSLDTSSEQFF
d_gene: .
j_gene: TRBJ2-1
v_gene: TRBV11-2
abundance: .

CDR3nt: TGTGCCAGCAGTCCAGGGAACGTAGGCACCTTC
CDR3aa: CASSPGNVGTF
d_gene: .
j_gene: TRBJ1-2
v_gene: TRBV6-6
abundance: .

CDR3nt: TGTGCCAGCAGTCGGACAGGGGCAGGGTCTGGGGCCAACGTCCTGACTTTC
CDR3aa: CASSRTGAGSGANVLTF
d_gene: TRBD1
j_gene: TRBJ2-6
v_gene: TRBV6-6
abundance: .

CDR3nt: TGTGCCAGCAGCTTAGTGAAAGGGACAGGGGTCAGGACCCAGTACTTC
CDR3aa: CASSLVKGTGVRTQYF
d_gene: TRBD1
j_gene: TRBJ2-5
v_gene: TRBV11-2
abundance: once